A single T cell receptor beta chain is shown here with its context. Its antigen has not been determined. No much larger clonotype is one base removed from it; base qualities were not supplied. The receptor library was made with 5' RACE. TCRdb names Illumina HiSeq 2500 as the instrument used. The second PCR ran for roughly 7 to 12 cycles and used a J-beta primer mix along with a sample-barcoded 5' primer. A unique molecular identifier was introduced onto each TCR beta cDNA molecule by a template-switch 5' adaptor carrying 12 random nucleotides. Each sample yielded at least 2.5 million CDR3-containing paired-end reads. First-strand cDNA synthesis was performed from all RNA using the Mint cDNA synthesis kit, with priming by a TRBC-specific oligonucleotide. Following uracil-DNA glycosylase treatment, a first 18-cycle PCR with universal primers M1SS and BC2_uni_R was performed on all cDNA. As for how the authors treated the data: Each sample was normalized by randomly selecting 1 million high-quality reads, each carrying a distinct molecular identifier. Instead of being binned into consensus sequences, reads that shared molecular identifiers were thrown out. MiTCR, set to a Q25 quality threshold and the strictest error-elimination algorithm, was used for CDR3 identification, clonotype clustering and error correction. A nonparametric unseen species model with Euler transformation was used to estimate a lower bound on total TCR beta diversity. The raw public reads went through TCRdb reprocessing: fastp at Q25, MiXCR clone calling, in-frame beta chains kept. Entries are consolidated by CDR3 protein sequence, retaining the most common genes and DNA. The authors' filters were not applied to this entry. The table for this sample lists 650,000 to 950,000 distinct CDR3 sequences; about 42% of them were counted only once. The ten largest clones take up roughly 18% of the sample.

The data are from a study of blood T cells in healthy people across ages (dated by TCRdb to between 2015 and 2017). The study in broad terms: In model experiments, roughly one uniquely barcoded TCR beta cDNA molecule per two T cells was captured by template switching. Four age groups were formed from the donors: young (average approximately 16 years), middle-aged (approximately 42), aged (under 70) and long-lived (approximately 80). For two donors (one aged 18 to 29 and one aged 80 or older), the study analyzed two additional independent replicas of 1 million unique cDNA reads from the same blood draw. To avoid experimental bias, donors of different ages were spread randomly across the sequencing lanes. Age-related changes in TCR beta repertoire diversity were measured in the study by deep sequencing normalized with unique cDNA molecular identifiers.

Donors were under 40 systemically healthy Caucasian individuals from Russia aged roughly 6 to 90 years. Each donor gave around 9.5 milliliters of peripheral blood, collected into EDTA-treated Vacutainer tubes. Ficoll-Paque density-gradient centrifugation was used to isolate PBMCs, with at least 7 million obtained per sample. Trizol reagent was used to extract total RNA from the PBMCs, yielding at least 5.5 micrograms per sample. For every donor, an aliquot of PBMCs went through flow cytometry to measure the percentages of naive CD45RAhigh/CD27high T cells. From its cysteine to its phenylalanine, the CDR3 spans 15 amino acids. Only the CDR3 DNA is retained, 45 bases long and in frame from the first base. The germline V end is reduced by 9 bases and the J end by 0 bases; junction bases left unmatched: 7. The germline V gene provides CDR1 MNHNS and CDR2 SASEGT. On the study overall, not on this receptor specifically: The percentage of naive T cells measured by flow cytometry correlated strongly with observed TCR beta diversity. Because donor CMV infection status was unknown, age-related changes in expanded clonotypes were potentially confounded. Estimates of total diversity from one million sequenced T cells were regarded as lower bounds and underestimates. Observed TCR beta diversity per million T cells fell roughly linearly with age, and a significant reduction was already apparent by age about 43. Conclusive comparison of naive and antigen-experienced compartments was prevented by the profiling of bulk unsorted PBMCs. Compared with the aged group, the long-lived group had more naive CD4+ T cells, fewer expanded clones and increased TCR diversity, suggesting age selection.

The sequence joins TRBV6-1 to TRBJ2-1, and 8 junction bases match TRBD1. This TCR derives from a man aged 55 to 70 in good health. The sequenced material came from blood. The DNA reads as follows: TGTGCCAGTTGGGTCGACAGGGGCTCCTACAATGAGCAGTTCTTC. Its translation is CASWVDRGSYNEQFF.